This T cell receptor (beta chain) was captured in a study of blood T cell repertoires in COVID-19. This clone was counted a single time. Libraries were prepared by immunoSEQ multiplex PCR; TCRdb keeps only in-frame clonotypes and omits some of them. Among under 130,000 clones listed, 85% were seen once. The CDR3 length is 12 residues. Germline-derived CDR1 and CDR2 are SEHNR and FQNEAQ (reference sequence). With 5 bases removed from V and 6 bases from J, the gap between germline ends came to 9 bases. This TCR was sampled from a human donor in a cohort sampled during active COVID-19. J is TRBJ2-3 and V is TRBV7-9, with D maybe TRBD1 (5 bases). Sequenced input: peripheral blood. This CDR3 reads CASSRSGDTQYF. The DNA for the CDR3 is TGTGCCAGCAGCCGATCAGGGGATACGCAGTATTTT.